This T cell receptor beta chain was sequenced for a study of CD8+ T cells in alopecia areata. Broader study findings: Tofacitinib did not eliminate many expanded lesional clones from scalp or blood. Tofacitinib significantly decreased scalp clonality and expanded CD8+ clones among top 100.

This CDR3 contains 13 residues. CDR1 is GTSNPN, CDR2 SVGIG, per germline (reference sequence). V trimming: 0 bases; J trimming: 6 bases; junction bases outside the gene matches: 4. On this clone itself: Antigen specificity is unknown.

RNA was extracted and reverse transcribed into cDNA as the sequencing template. Here immunoSEQ multiplex PCR was the method, and the copy in TCRdb shows in-frame clones only, minus some. The sample contains roughly 120,000 clones, around three fifths of which appear only once. Treatment given: oral pan-JAK inhibitor, 5-10 mg twice daily. This clonotype originated in a human donor with alopecia areata. The genes are TRBV30 and TRBJ1-1, with 7 bases fitting TRBD1. The specimen was CD8+ T cells sorted from blood, collected at week 24, from a patient treated with tofacitinib. DNA of the CDR3: TGTGCCTGGAGTGTTACAGGGGAGTCTGAAGCTTTCTTT. Protein product: CAWSVTGESEAFF. Filled out from reference TRBV30 and TRBJ1-1, the complete variable domain reads SQTIHQWPATLVQPVGSPLSLECTVEGTSNPNLYWYRQAAGRGLQLLFYSVGIGQISSEVPQNLSASRPQDRQFILSSKKLLLSDSGFYLCAWSVTGESEAFFGQGTRLTVV.